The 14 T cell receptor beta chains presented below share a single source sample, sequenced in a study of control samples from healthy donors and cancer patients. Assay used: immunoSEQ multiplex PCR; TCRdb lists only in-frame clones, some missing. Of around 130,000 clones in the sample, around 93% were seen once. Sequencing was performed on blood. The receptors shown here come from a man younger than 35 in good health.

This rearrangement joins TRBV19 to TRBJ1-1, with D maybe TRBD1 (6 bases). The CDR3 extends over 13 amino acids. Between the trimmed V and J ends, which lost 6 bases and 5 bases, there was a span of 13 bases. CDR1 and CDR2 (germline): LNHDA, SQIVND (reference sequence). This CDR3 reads CASRKGGGTEAFF. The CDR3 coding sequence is TGTGCCAGTAGGAAAGGAGGGGGTACTGAAGCTTTCTTT.

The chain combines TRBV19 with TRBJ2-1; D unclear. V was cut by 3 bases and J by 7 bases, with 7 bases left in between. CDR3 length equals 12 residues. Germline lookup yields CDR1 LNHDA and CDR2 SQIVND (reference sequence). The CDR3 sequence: CASSIPENEQFF. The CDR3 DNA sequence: TGTGCCAGTAGTATCCCAGAGAATGAGCAGTTCTTC.

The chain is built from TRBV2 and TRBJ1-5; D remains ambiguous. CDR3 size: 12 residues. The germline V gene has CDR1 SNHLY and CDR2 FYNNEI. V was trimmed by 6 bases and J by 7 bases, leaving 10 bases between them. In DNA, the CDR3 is TGTGCCAGCAGGGACTTGGGCCAGCCCCAGCATTTT. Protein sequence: CASRDLGQPQHF.

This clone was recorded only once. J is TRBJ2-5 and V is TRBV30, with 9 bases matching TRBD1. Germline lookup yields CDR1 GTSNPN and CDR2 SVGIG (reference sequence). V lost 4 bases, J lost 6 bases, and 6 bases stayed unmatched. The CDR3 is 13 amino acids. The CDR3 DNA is TGTGCCTGGAATCTGGACAGGGGACAGACCCAGTACTTC. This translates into CAWNLDRGQTQYF.

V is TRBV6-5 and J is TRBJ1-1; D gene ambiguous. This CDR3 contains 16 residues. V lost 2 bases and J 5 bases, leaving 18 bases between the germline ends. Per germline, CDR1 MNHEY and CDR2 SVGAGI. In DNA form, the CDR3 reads TGTGCCAGCAGTTACGACCTCAGCAGAGGACGGACTGAAGCTTTCTTT. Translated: CASSYDLSRGRTEAFF.

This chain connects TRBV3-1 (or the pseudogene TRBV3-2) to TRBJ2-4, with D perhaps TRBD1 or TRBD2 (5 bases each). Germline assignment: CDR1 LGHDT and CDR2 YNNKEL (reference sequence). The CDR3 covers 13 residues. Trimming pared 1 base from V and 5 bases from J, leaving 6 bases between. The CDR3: CASSQAGQNIQYF. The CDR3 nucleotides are TGTGCCAGCAGCCAAGCGGGGCAAAACATTCAGTACTTC.

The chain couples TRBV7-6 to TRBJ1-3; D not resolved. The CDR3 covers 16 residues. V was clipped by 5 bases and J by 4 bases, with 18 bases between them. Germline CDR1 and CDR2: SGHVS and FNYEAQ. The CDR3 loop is CASSPSSGRLGNTIYF. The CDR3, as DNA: TGTGCCAGCAGCCCCTCCAGCGGCAGGCTAGGAAACACCATATATTTT.

The CDR3 nucleotides read TGTGCCAGCAGTTCCCTCGCGGGGGCAGAGACCCAGTACTTC. It yields the protein CASSSLAGAETQYF. The rearrangement links TRBV6-5 to TRBJ2-5; maybe TRBD2 (7 bases). The CDR3 length is 14 residues. Germline V gene sequence: CDR1 MNHEY, CDR2 SVGAGI. Trimming shortened V by 4 bases and J by 4 bases, and 13 bases separated the two germline ends.

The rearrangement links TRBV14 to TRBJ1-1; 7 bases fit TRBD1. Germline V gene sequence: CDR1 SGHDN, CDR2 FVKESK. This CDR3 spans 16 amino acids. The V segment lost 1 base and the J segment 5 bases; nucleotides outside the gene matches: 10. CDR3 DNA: TGTGCCAGCAGCCAAGCCTGGGACAGACGTTTAACTGAAGCTTTCTTT. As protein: CASSQAWDRRLTEAFF.

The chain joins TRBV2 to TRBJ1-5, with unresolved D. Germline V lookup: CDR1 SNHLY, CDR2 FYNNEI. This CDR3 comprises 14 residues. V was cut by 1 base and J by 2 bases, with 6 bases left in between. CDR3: CASSEGRGNQPQHF. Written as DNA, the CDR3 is TGTGCCAGCAGTGAAGGTAGGGGCAATCAGCCCCAGCATTTT. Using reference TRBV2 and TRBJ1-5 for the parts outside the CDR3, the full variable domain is EPEVTQTPSHQVTQMGQEVILRCVPISNHLYFYWYRQILGQKVEFLVSFYNNEISEKSEIFDDQFSVERPDGSNFTLKIRSTKLEDSAMYFCASSEGRGNQPQHFGDGTRLSIL.

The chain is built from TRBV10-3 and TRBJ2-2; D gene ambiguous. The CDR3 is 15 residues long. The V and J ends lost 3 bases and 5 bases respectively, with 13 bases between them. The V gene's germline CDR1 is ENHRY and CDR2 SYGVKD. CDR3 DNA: TGTGCCATCAGTGACACAGCCGGTTGGACCGGGGAGCTGTTTTTT. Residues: CAISDTAGWTGELFF.

This CDR3 is CAISRTGEANEKLFF. CDR3 in DNA: TGTGCCATCAGCCGGACAGGGGAGGCTAATGAAAAACTGTTTTTT. The chain uses TRBV10-3 and TRBJ1-4; the match to TRBD1 covers 9 bases. With 6 bases clipped from V and 3 bases from J, the junction kept 5 bases outside the gene matches. The CDR3 loop spans 15 amino acids. CDR1 and CDR2 (germline): ENHRY, SYGVKD.

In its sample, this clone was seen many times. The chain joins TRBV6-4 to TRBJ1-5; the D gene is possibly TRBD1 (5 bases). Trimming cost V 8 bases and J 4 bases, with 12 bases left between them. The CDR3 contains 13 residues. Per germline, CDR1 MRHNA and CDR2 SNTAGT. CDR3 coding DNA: TGTGCCAGCGCTGCGGGGGAAAATCAGCCCCAGCATTTT. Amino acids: CASAAGENQPQHF.

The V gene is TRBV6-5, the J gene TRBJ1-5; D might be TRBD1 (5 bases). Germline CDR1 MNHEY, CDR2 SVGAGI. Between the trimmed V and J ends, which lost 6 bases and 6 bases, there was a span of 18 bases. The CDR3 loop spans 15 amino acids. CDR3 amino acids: CASRPSGKQLQPQHF. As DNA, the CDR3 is TGTGCCAGCAGGCCCTCAGGGAAACAGCTTCAGCCCCAGCATTTT.